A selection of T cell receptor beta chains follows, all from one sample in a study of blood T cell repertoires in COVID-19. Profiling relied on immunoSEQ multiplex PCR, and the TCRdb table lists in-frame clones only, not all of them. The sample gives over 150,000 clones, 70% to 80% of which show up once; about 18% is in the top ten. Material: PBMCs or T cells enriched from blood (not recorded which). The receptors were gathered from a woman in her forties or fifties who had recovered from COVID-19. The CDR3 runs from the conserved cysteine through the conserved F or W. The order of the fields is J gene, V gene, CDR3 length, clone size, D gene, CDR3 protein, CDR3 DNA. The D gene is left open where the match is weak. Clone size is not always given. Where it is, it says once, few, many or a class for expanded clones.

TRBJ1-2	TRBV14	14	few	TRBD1	CASSRLTGDYGYTF	TGTGCCAGCAGCCGCTTAACAGGGGACTATGGCTACACCTTC
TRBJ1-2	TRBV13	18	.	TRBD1	CASSRLGGRGNFNYGYTF	TGTGCCAGCAGCCGTCTCGGGGGCAGGGGGAACTTTAACTATGGCTACACCTTC
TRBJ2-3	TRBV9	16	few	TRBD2	CASSAYSGRWTDTQYF	TGTGCCAGCAGCGCCTATAGCGGGAGGTGGACAGATACGCAGTATTTT
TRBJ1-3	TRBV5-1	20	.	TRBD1	CASSFFSTGGALSSGNTIYF	TGCGCCAGCAGCTTCTTCTCGACAGGGGGGGCCCTTTCGTCTGGAAACACCATATATTTT
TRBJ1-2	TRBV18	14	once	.	CASSPPSGVAGYTF	TGTGCCAGCTCACCACCGTCAGGGGTGGCGGGCTACACCTTC
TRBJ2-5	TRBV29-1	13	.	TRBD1	CSVGAHRGETQYF	TGCAGCGTTGGAGCCCACAGGGGAGAGACCCAGTACTTC
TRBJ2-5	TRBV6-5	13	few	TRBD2	CASNLAGEETQYF	TGTGCCAGCAACCTAGCGGGAGAAGAGACCCAGTACTTC
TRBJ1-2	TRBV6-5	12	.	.	CASRALPYGYTF	TGTGCCAGCAGGGCTCTCCCCTATGGCTACACCTTC
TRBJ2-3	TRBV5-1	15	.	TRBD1	CASTRTGASTDTQYF	TGCGCCAGCACCCGGACAGGGGCTAGCACAGATACGCAGTATTTT
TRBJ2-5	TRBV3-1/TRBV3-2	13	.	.	CASSQNVKLPQYF	TGTGCCAGCAGCCAGAACGTAAAGCTACCCCAGTACTTC
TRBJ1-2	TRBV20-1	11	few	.	CSASTGFGYTF	TGCAGTGCTAGTACAGGGTTCGGCTACACCTTC
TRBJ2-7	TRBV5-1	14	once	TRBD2	CASGVGGRAYEQYF	TGCGCCAGCGGGGTGGGAGGGAGAGCCTACGAGCAGTACTTC
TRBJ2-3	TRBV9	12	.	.	CASSAVTDTQYF	TGTGCCAGCAGCGCAGTAACAGATACGCAGTATTTT
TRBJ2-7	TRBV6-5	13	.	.	CASSYRLQGEQYF	TGTGCCAGCAGTTACAGACTACAGGGCGAGCAGTACTTC
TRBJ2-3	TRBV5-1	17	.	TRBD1	CASSLQPTGGKTDTQYF	TGCGCCAGCAGCTTACAACCGACAGGGGGTAAGACAGATACGCAGTATTTT
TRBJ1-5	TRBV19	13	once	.	CASIQASNQPQHF	TGTGCCAGTATCCAGGCGAGCAATCAGCCCCAGCATTTT
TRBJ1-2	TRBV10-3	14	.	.	CAISEQGSDYGYTF	TGTGCCATCAGTGAACAGGGTAGCGACTATGGCTACACCTTC
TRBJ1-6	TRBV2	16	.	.	CASSETRPGFDSPLHF	TGTGCCAGCAGTGAAACCCGCCCGGGGTTCGATTCACCCCTCCACTTT
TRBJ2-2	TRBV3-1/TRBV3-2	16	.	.	CASTPQLAANTGELFF	TGTGCCAGCACCCCCCAACTAGCTGCGAACACCGGGGAGCTGTTTTTT
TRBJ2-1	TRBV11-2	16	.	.	CASRPFSYGANNEQFF	TGTGCCAGCAGACCCTTTAGCTATGGCGCCAACAATGAGCAGTTCTTC
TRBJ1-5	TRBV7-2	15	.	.	CASSLNRDSNQPQHF	TGTGCCAGCAGCTTAAATCGAGATAGCAATCAGCCCCAGCATTTT
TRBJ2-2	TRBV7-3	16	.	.	CASSLIGAVGAGELFF	TGTGCCAGCAGCTTAATTGGTGCGGTAGGGGCCGGGGAGCTGTTTTTT
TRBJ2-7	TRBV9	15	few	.	CASSASPGSSYEQYF	TGTGCCAGCAGCGCTTCTCCTGGGAGCTCCTACGAGCAGTACTTC
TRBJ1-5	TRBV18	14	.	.	CASSTADRDQPQHF	TGTGCCAGCTCTACGGCGGACAGAGATCAGCCCCAGCATTTT
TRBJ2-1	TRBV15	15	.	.	CATSRESVQGGEQFF	TGTGCCACCAGCAGAGAGTCAGTCCAGGGGGGCGAGCAGTTCTTC
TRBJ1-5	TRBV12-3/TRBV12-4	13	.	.	CASSLAENQPQHF	TGTGCCAGCAGTTTGGCAGAAAATCAGCCCCAGCATTTT
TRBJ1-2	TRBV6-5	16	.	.	CASSSGQTRSNYGYTF	TGTGCCAGCAGTTCAGGACAGACTCGCTCTAACTATGGCTACACCTTC
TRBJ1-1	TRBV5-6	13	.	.	CASSLAGKIAAFF	TGTGCCAGCAGCTTGGCCGGGAAGATTGCCGCTTTCTTT
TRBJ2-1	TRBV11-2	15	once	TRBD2	CASSGPGVAGGEQFF	TGTGCCAGCAGCGGGCCTGGGGTAGCGGGAGGTGAGCAGTTCTTC
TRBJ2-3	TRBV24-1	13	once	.	CATSDLRSDTQYF	TGTGCCACCAGTGATTTACGGTCAGATACGCAGTATTTT
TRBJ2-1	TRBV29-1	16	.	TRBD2	CSVRLATNSPGNEQFF	TGCAGCGTTCGACTAGCCACAAATTCCCCAGGCAATGAGCAGTTCTTC
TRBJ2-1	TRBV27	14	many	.	CASSWPARRNEQFF	TGTGCCAGCAGTTGGCCCGCTCGCCGCAATGAGCAGTTCTTC
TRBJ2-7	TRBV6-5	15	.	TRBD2	CASRQLAGGPYEQYF	TGTGCCAGCAGACAATTAGCGGGAGGGCCCTACGAGCAGTACTTC
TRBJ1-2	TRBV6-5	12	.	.	CASSREGYGYTF	TGTGCCAGCAGTCGGGAAGGCTATGGCTACACCTTC
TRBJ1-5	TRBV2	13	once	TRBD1	CASRQGVGQPQHF	TGTGCCAGCAGGCAGGGGGTAGGGCAGCCCCAGCATTTT
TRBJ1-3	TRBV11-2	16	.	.	CASSPRRGQSGNTIYF	TGTGCCAGCAGCCCCCGCAGGGGCCAGTCTGGAAACACCATATATTTT
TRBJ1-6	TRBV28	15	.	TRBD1	CASMGTGGYNSPLHF	TGTGCCAGCATGGGGACAGGGGGCTATAATTCACCCCTCCACTTT
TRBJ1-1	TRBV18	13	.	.	CASSPGPNTEAFF	TGTGCCAGCTCACCAGGCCCGAACACTGAAGCTTTCTTT
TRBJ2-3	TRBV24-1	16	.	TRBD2	CATSDGLAGGKDTQYF	TGTGCCACCAGTGATGGACTAGCGGGAGGCAAGGATACGCAGTATTTT
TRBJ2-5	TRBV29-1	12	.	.	CSVTGSEGTQYF	TGCAGCGTTACGGGATCAGAGGGGACCCAGTACTTC
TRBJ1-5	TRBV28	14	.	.	CASRPGRGNQPQHF	TGTGCCAGCCGACCCGGGAGAGGCAATCAGCCCCAGCATTTT
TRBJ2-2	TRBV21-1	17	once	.	CASSKTLHYANTGELFF	TGTGCCAGCAGCAAAACCTTACACTACGCGAACACCGGGGAGCTGTTTTTT
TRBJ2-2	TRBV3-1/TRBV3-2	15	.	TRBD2	CASSASGRWGGELFF	TGTGCCAGCTCTGCTAGCGGGAGGTGGGGCGGGGAGCTGTTTTTT
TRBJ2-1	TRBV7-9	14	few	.	CASSLEPPVIKQFF	TGTGCCAGCAGCCTAGAACCGCCAGTGATTAAGCAGTTCTTC
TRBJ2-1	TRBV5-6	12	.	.	CASSFGGGPQFF	TGTGCCAGCAGCTTCGGGGGAGGTCCGCAGTTCTTC
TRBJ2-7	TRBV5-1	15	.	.	CASSIDRPKVGEQYF	TGCGCCAGCAGCATAGACAGGCCGAAAGTGGGGGAGCAGTACTTC
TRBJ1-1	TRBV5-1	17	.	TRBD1	CASSRDSQTSGNTEAFF	TGCGCCAGCAGCCGGGACAGCCAGACATCGGGGAACACTGAAGCTTTCTTT
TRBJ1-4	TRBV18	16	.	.	CASSLLAGRANEKLFF	TGTGCCAGCTCACTACTAGCAGGGAGAGCTAATGAAAAACTGTTTTTT
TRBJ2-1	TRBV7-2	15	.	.	CASSLDTGRYNEQFF	TGTGCCAGCAGCTTAGATACAGGGCGTTACAATGAGCAGTTCTTC
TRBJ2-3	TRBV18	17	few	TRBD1	CASSPDRGRGGTDTQYF	TGTGCCAGCTCACCAGACAGGGGGCGCGGTGGCACAGATACGCAGTATTTT
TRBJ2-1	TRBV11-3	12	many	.	CASSLYGGDQFF	TGTGCCAGCAGCTTGTATGGGGGCGATCAGTTCTTC
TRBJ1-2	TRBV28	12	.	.	CASGTGIGGYTF	TGTGCCAGCGGAACAGGGATCGGGGGCTACACCTTC
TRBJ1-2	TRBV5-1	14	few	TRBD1	CASSLDRVGDGYTF	TGCGCCAGCAGCCTGGACAGGGTAGGGGATGGCTACACCTTC
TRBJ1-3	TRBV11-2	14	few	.	CASRDGRGGNTIYF	TGTGCCAGCAGGGATGGCCGGGGGGGAAACACCATATATTTT
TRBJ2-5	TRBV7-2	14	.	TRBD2	CASMLAGGTETQYF	TGTGCCAGCATGCTAGCGGGAGGTACAGAGACCCAGTACTTC